The TCR beta chain described here comes from a study of cytomegalovirus exposure and HLA in healthy donors. 60 Vbeta and 13 Jbeta primers were used in PCR. Produced via immunoSEQ multiplex PCR; TCRdb's table is partial and in-frame only. Altogether about 180,000 clones are present, about four fifths being singletons, with the ten largest covering under 1.1%. This clone was seen more than once but under ten times. V dropped 3 bases and J dropped 0 bases, with 13 bases sitting between them. CDR3 length: 15 residues. Germline V CDR1 and CDR2: SGHDT, YYEEEE. The V call is TRBV5-6, the J call TRBJ2-7; possible D gene TRBD2, 6 bases. The clonotype was recovered from a man under 40 in good health and CMV-seronegative. The specimen sequenced was PBMCs. This chain's CDR3 is CASSWSGFFSYEQYF. The CDR3, as DNA: TGTGCCAGCAGCTGGAGCGGGTTTTTCTCCTACGAGCAGTACTTC.